These 18 T cell receptor beta chains share one sample of origin, sequenced in a study of neoadjuvant nivolumab and ipilimumab in lung cancer. Profiling relied on immunoSEQ multiplex PCR, and the TCRdb table lists in-frame clones only, not all of them. The sample has roughly 7,400 clones, roughly four fifths seen once. Here the sequenced sample was tumor tissue, taken after neoadjuvant nivolumab, alone or with ipilimumab, at or shortly before surgery. All receptors derive from an adult with non-small cell lung cancer.

The V and J genes are TRBV5-4 and TRBJ1-4, with 7 bases matching TRBD1. CDR3 length: 19 amino acids. J gave up 4 bases and V 0 bases, and 15 bases lay outside the gene matches. Per germline, CDR1 SGHNT and CDR2 YYREEE (reference sequence). CDR3 in amino acids: CASSLGGLSPGQHNEKLFF. The CDR3 nucleotides are TGTGCCAGCAGCTTGGGGGGACTGTCTCCGGGACAGCATAATGAAAAACTGTTTTTT.

The J gene is TRBJ1-5, the V gene TRBV28; TRBD1 matches at 9 bases. The CDR3 has 15 residues. After removal of 4 bases from V and 5 bases from J, the junction contained 6 bases not matched to a gene. Germline V gene data show CDR1 as MDHEN and CDR2 as SYDVKM. The CDR3, as DNA: TGTGCCAGCAGTTATACAGGGGGCAGCGATCAGCCCCAGCATTTT. Translating it yields CASSYTGGSDQPQHF.

This clone was detected only once. This rearrangement joins TRBV5-8 to TRBJ1-5; the D gene is possibly TRBD1 (5 bases). The CDR3 length is 16 residues. V dropped 3 bases and J dropped 0 bases, with 13 bases sitting between them. Germline CDR1 and CDR2: SGHTS and YDEGEE. CDR3 loop: CASSSTGDYSNQPQHF. DNA for the CDR3: TGTGCCAGCAGCTCCACAGGAGACTATAGCAATCAGCCCCAGCATTTT.

CDR3 nucleotides: TGTGCCAGCAGCTCATTAGATACGCAGTATTTT. Its translation is CASSSLDTQYF. The rearrangement uses TRBV13 and TRBJ2-3, with D hard to call. This CDR3 comprises 11 residues. Trimming took 4 bases from V and 5 from J, leaving 4 bases between them. CDR1 PRHDT and CDR2 FYEKMQ come from the germline V gene (reference sequence). The full variable domain, rest sourced from reference TRBV13 and TRBJ2-3, is AAGVIQSPRHLIKEKRETATLKCYPIPRHDTVYWYQQGPGQDPQFLISFYEKMQSDKGSIPDRFSAQQFSDYHSELNMSSLELGDSALYFCASSSLDTQYFGPGTRLTVL.

This clone was seen a few times. The V call is TRBV5-1, the J call TRBJ1-1; the D gene is possibly TRBD1 (5 bases). Germline values: CDR1 SGHRS, CDR2 YFSETQ. The V end lost 2 bases, the J end lost 6 bases, and 14 bases lay between the germline ends. This CDR3 region has 14 residues. This CDR3 reads CASSFGGDEAEAFF. As DNA, the CDR3 is TGCGCCAGCAGCTTCGGAGGGGATGAAGCTGAAGCTTTCTTT.

This rearrangement joins TRBV21-1 to TRBJ1-1; TRBD1 was called by the table and not checked on the DNA. TRBV21-1 constitutes a pseudogene. This CDR3 contains 16 residues. The CDR3 DNA is TGTGCCAGCAGCAAAGGTAGGGACAGGGACTACACTGAAGCTTTCTTT. It codes for CASSKGRDRDYTEAFF.

This chain links TRBV5-4 with TRBJ2-5; D perhaps matches TRBD1 (6 bases). The ends were cut back, 4 bases at V and 5 bases at J, with 21 bases in the middle. The CDR3 sequence is 16 residues long. Germline V lookup: CDR1 SGHNT, CDR2 YYREEE (reference sequence). The CDR3 DNA follows: TGTGCCAGCAGCCAGGGCCTCACGGGACAAGGGGAGACCCAGTACTTC. This codes for CASSQGLTGQGETQYF.

The chain has TRBV7-9 and TRBJ2-3; 7 bases agree with TRBD1. Germline loops: CDR1 SEHNR, CDR2 FQNEAQ (reference sequence). V lost 1 base and J lost 4; bases outside the gene matches: 8. This CDR3 contains 16 residues. The CDR3 is CASSLVVTGKADTQYF. Here the CDR3 DNA reads TGTGCCAGCAGCTTAGTGGTGACAGGGAAAGCAGATACGCAGTATTTT. Based on the CDR3 plus reference TRBV7-9 and TRBJ2-3, the full variable domain is DTGVSQNPRHKITKRGQNVTFRCDPISEHNRLYWYRQTLGQGPEFLTYFQNEAQLEKSRLLSDRFSAERPKGSFSTLEIQRTEQGDSAMYLCASSLVVTGKADTQYFGPGTRLTVL.

This clone was observed once. The CDR3 DNA reads TGCGCCAGCAGTCCCTGGACTAGCGGGAGGAACACCGGGGAGCTGTTTTTT. Its protein is CASSPWTSGRNTGELFF. The chain combines TRBV4-1 with TRBJ2-2, with TRBD2 identical over 13 bases. The CDR3 is 17 residues long. J lost 1 base, V lost 6 bases, and 5 bases had no gene match. CDR1 and CDR2 from the germline V gene are MGHRA and YSYEKL.

V gene TRBV7-9 combines with J gene TRBJ2-1, with 15 positions matching TRBD2. Losses at the gene ends were 5 bases for V and 9 bases for J; bases not matched to a gene: 17. CDR1 is SEHNR and CDR2 is FQNEAQ in the germline V gene (reference sequence). CDR3 length: 19 amino acids. CDR3 residues: CASSPPGGLAGGRRSEQFF. DNA of the CDR3: TGTGCCAGCAGCCCCCCTGGGGGACTAGCGGGAGGTCGGAGGAGTGAGCAGTTCTTC.

This clone was observed a handful of times. The gene calls are TRBV18 and TRBJ2-5; D is undetermined. From germline, CDR1 is KGHSH and CDR2 LQKENI. The CDR3 is 13 amino acids. Deletions cut 0 bases from V and 4 bases from J, with 6 bases between. CDR3 region: CASSPPSTETQYF. In DNA, the CDR3 is TGTGCCAGCTCACCACCCAGCACAGAGACCCAGTACTTC. Supplemented by reference TRBV18 and TRBJ2-5, the full variable domain reads NAGVMQNPRHLVRRRGQEARLRCSPMKGHSHVYWYRQLPEEGLKFMVYLQKENIIDESGMPKERFSAEFPKEGPSILRIQQVVRGDSAAYFCASSPPSTETQYFGPGTRLLVL.

This sequence joins TRBV5-4 and TRBJ1-3; D possibly corresponds to TRBD1 (6 bases). The CDR3 extends over 14 amino acids. V was clipped by 2 bases and J by 4 bases, with 10 bases between them. CDR1 is SGHNT and CDR2 is YYREEE in the germline V gene (reference sequence). As DNA, the CDR3 is TGTGCCAGCAGCTTAACTCAGGGGGGAAACACCATATATTTT. Translating it yields CASSLTQGGNTIYF.

The chain links TRBV9 to TRBJ2-1; D tentatively fits TRBD1 or TRBD2 (5 bases each). The CDR3 totals 13 residues. Trimming shortened V by 5 bases and J by 5 bases, and 11 bases separated the two germline ends. Germline V gives CDR1 SGDLS, CDR2 YYNGEE. CDR3 DNA sequence: TGTGCCAGCAGTGACGGGACGCACAATGAGCAGTTCTTC. Translated: CASSDGTHNEQFF.

The count of this clone is one. This chain joins TRBV7-7 and TRBJ2-7; tentative D call: TRBD1 (5 bases). Germline V gene lookup returns CDR1 SSHAT and CDR2 FNYEAQ (reference sequence). V was cut by 4 bases and J by 6 bases, with 19 bases left in between. There are 15 residues in the CDR3. The CDR3 sequence: CASSSLRGGPSEQYF. CDR3 nucleotides: TGTGCCAGCAGCTCCTTAAGGGGTGGCCCTAGCGAGCAGTACTTC.

J is TRBJ2-7 and V is TRBV10-1; D possibly corresponds to TRBD1 (8 bases). The length of the CDR3 is 16 residues. Germline V CDR1 and CDR2: WNHNN, SYGVQD (reference sequence). Trimming cost V 4 bases and J 5 bases, with 21 bases left between them. The CDR3 DNA reads TGCGCCAGCAGTGCGGGAGGACAGGGAGACACGGACGAGCAGTACTTC. It is translated as CASSAGGQGDTDEQYF.

V gene TRBV10-1 combines with J gene TRBJ1-1; D remains ambiguous. The CDR3 is 13 amino acids. V gave up 5 bases and J gave up 4 bases, with 11 bases separating them. Germline V gives CDR1 WNHNN, CDR2 SYGVQD (reference sequence). The CDR3 DNA is TGCGCCAGCAGTAAGGGTACTGCCACTGAAGCTTTCTTT. It specifies CASSKGTATEAFF.

The chain joins TRBV5-4 to TRBJ2-7, with 7 bases identical to TRBD2. The V and J ends lost 4 bases and 7 bases, in that order; junction bases with no gene match: 14. There are 15 residues in the CDR3. Looked up from germline, CDR1 is SGHNT and CDR2 is YYREEE (reference sequence). CDR3 DNA sequence: TGTGCCAGCAGCGACCCGGGACTACCAGATCCGGAGCAGTACTTC. This codes for CASSDPGLPDPEQYF.

V is TRBV12-5 and J is TRBJ2-5; 9 positions match TRBD2. V was pared by 2 bases and J by 5 bases, with 9 bases of the junction left unmatched. The CDR3 has 16 amino acids. Per germline, CDR1 LGHNT and CDR2 FRNRAP. The CDR3 loop is CASGLRAGGPSETQYF. For the CDR3, the DNA is TGTGCTAGTGGTTTGAGGGCGGGAGGGCCTAGTGAGACCCAGTACTTC.